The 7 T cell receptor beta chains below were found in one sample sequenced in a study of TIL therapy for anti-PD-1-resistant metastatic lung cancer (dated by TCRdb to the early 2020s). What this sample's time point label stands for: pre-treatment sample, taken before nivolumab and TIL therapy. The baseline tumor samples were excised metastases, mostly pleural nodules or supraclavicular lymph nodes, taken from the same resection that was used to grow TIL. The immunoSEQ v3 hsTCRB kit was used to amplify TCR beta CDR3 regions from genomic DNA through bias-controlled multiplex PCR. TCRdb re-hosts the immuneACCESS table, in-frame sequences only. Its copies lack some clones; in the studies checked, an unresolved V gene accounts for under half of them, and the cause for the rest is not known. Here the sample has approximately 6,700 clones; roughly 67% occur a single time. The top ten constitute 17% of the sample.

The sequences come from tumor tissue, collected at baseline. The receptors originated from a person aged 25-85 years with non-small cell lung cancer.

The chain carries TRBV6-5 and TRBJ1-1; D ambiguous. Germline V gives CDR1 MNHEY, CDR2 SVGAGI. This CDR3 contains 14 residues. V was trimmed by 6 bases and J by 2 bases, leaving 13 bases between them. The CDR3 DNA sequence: TGTGCCAGCAGACCCCCTCCATTAAACACTGAAGCTTTCTTT. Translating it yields CASRPPPLNTEAFF.

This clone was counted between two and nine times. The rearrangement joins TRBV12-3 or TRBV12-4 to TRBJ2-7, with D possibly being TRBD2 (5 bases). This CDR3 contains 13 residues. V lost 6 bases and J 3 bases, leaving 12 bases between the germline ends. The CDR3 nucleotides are TGTGCCAGCAGCAAAAGCGGAAACTACGAGCAGTACTTC. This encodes CASSKSGNYEQYF.

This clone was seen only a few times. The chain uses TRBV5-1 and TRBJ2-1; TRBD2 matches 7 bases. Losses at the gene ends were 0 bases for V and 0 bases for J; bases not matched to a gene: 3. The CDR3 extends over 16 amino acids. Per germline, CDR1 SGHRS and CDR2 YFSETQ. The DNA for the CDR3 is TGCGCCAGCAGCTTGGCCGCTAGCGGCTCCTACAATGAGCAGTTCTTC. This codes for CASSLAASGSYNEQFF.

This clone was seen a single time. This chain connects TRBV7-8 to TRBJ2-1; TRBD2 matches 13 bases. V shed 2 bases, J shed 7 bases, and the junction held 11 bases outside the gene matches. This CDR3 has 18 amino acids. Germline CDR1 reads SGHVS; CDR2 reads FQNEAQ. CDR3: CASSLQYGTSGRGNEQFF. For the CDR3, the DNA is TGTGCCAGCAGCTTACAATACGGCACTAGCGGGAGGGGGAATGAGCAGTTCTTC.

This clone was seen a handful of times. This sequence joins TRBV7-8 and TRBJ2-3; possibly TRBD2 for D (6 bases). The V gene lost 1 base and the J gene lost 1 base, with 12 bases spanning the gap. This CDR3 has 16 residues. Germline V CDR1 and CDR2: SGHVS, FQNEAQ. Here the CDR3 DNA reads TGTGCCAGCAGCTTAGTACTCGGGGAGGGCACAGATACGCAGTATTTT. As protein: CASSLVLGEGTDTQYF.

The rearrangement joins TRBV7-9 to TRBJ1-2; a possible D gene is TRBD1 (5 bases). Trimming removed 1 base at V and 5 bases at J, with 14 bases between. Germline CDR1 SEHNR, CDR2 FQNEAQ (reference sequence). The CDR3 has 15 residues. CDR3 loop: CASSLGEDRFYGYTF. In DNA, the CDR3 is TGTGCCAGCAGCTTAGGAGAAGACAGATTTTATGGCTACACCTTC.

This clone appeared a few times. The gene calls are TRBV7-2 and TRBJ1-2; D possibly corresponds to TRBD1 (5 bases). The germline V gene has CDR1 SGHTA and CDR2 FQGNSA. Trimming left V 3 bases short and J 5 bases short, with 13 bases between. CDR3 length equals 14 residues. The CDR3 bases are TGTGCCAGCAGCTTCCCGGGACCGAAGTATGGCTACACCTTC. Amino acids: CASSFPGPKYGYTF.